This TCR beta chain was captured in a study of PD-1 blockade in classical Hodgkin lymphoma. The germline gives CDR1 SEHNR, CDR2 FQNEAQ (reference sequence). V was trimmed by 2 bases and J by 1 base, leaving 5 bases between them. This CDR3 region has 13 residues. Broader study findings: It was CD4+ TCR diversity, not CD8+, that rose significantly by C4D1. For complete responders, baseline diversity was comparable to that of newly diagnosed patients. The repertoire differences lack a defined cause, possibly disease activity or prior therapy.

A word on this clone: Its antigen is still unknown.

Every one of the patients relapsed after autologous stem cell transplantation (brentuximab vedotin exposure was variable). It was by magnetic negative selection that CD4+ T cells were purified from thawed PBMCs. The best responses consisted of complete response, partial response or progressive disease. Some clones are missing from TCRdb's copy, which holds only in-frame ones; the method was immunoSEQ multiplex PCR. The table records tens of thousands of clones, around 84% of them present only once. The source material was CD4+ T cells from blood, sampled at baseline. The genes are TRBV7-9 and TRBJ1-1, with unresolved D. The TCR sequence derives from a human donor with classical Hodgkin lymphoma. CDR3 nucleotides: TGTGCCAGCAGCTTACAGGAGAACACTGAAGCTTTCTTT. Translated: CASSLQENTEAFF.